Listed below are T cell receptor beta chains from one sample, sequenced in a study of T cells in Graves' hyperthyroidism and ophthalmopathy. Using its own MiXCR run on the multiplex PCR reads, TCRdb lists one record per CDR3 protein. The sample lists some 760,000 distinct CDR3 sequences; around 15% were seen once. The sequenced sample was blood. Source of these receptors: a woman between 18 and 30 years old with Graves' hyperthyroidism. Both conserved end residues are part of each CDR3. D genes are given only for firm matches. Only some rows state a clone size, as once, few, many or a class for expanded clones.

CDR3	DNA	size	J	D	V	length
CASSYSSRAGTEAFF	TGTGCCAGCAGTTACTCGTCCAGGGCCGGCACTGAAGCTTTCTTT	many	TRBJ1-1	.	TRBV6-2/TRBV6-3	15
CASSQDLGGLSGGQYF	TGTGCCAGCAGCCAAGATCTCGGCGGCCTCTCCGGGGGGCAGTACTTC	.	TRBJ2-7	.	TRBV14	16
CASRSPFNEKLFF	TGTGCCAGCCGCAGTCCTTTTAATGAAAAACTGTTTTTT	many	TRBJ1-4	.	TRBV11-2	13
CATSDSARRGLTDTQYF	TGTGCCACCAGTGATTCTGCCCGAAGGGGCCTCACAGATACGCAGTATTTT	.	TRBJ2-3	.	TRBV24-1	17
CASKGLAGSSYNEQFF	TGTGCCAGCAAGGGACTAGCGGGAAGCTCCTACAATGAGCAGTTCTTC	many	TRBJ2-1	TRBD2	TRBV6-2/TRBV6-3	16
CASSLVLGGTYSPLHF	TGTGCCAGCAGTTTAGTACTCGGGGGGACCTATTCACCCCTCCACTTT	few	TRBJ1-6	.	TRBV12-3/TRBV12-4	16
CASSKGYSGNTIYF	TGTGCCAGCAGCAAAGGGTACTCTGGAAACACCATATATTTT	many	TRBJ1-3	.	TRBV12-3/TRBV12-4	14
CASSLNGGYTEAFF	TGTGCCAGCAGTTTAAACGGGGGCTACACTGAAGCTTTCTTT	.	TRBJ1-1	.	TRBV28	14
CASRGINEQYF	TGTGCCAGCAGGGGGATTAACGAGCAGTACTTC	few	TRBJ2-7	.	TRBV6-1	11
CASSTPEVGYGYTF	TGTGCCAGCAGTACACCAGAGGTTGGCTATGGCTACACCTTC	many	TRBJ1-2	.	TRBV28	14
CSARRQADTQYF	TGCAGTGCTAGAAGGCAGGCAGATACGCAGTATTTT	many	TRBJ2-3	.	TRBV20-1	12
CSAYALSGSSYNEQFF	TGCAGTGCTTACGCGCTTAGCGGTAGCTCCTACAATGAGCAGTTCTTC	many	TRBJ2-1	.	TRBV20-1	16
CAWTRNTGELFF	TGTGCCTGGACCAGAAACACCGGGGAGCTGTTTTTT	many	TRBJ2-2	.	TRBV30	12
CASSWIGPGGNTEAFF	TGTGCCAGCAGCTGGATCGGCCCGGGAGGGAACACTGAAGCTTTCTTT	many	TRBJ1-1	.	TRBV6-2/TRBV6-3	16
CASSVELTPLHF	TGTGCCAGCAGTGTCGAGCTTACACCCCTCCACTTT	.	TRBJ1-6	.	TRBV5-5	12
CASSQDRETALNEQFF	TGCGCCAGCAGCCAAGATAGAGAGACCGCTCTAAATGAGCAGTTCTTC	few	TRBJ2-1	.	TRBV4-3	16
CASSTLAQGAEKLFF	TGTGCCAGCAGCACCCTCGCTCAGGGGGCTGAAAAACTGTTTTTT	few	TRBJ1-4	TRBD1	TRBV7-9	15
CASSGQGVKDTQYF	TGTGCCAGCAGCGGACAGGGGGTTAAAGATACGCAGTATTTT	many	TRBJ2-3	TRBD1	TRBV9	14
CASSQNQETQYF	TGTGCCAGCAGTCAGAACCAAGAGACCCAGTACTTC	many	TRBJ2-5	.	TRBV6-1	12
CASGLLDRDYNEQFF	TGTGCTAGTGGTTTGCTGGACAGGGACTACAATGAGCAGTTCTTC	few	TRBJ2-1	TRBD1	TRBV12-5	15
CASSQVMTGENTEAFF	TGCGCCAGCAGCCAGGTTATGACAGGGGAGAACACTGAAGCTTTCTTT	few	TRBJ1-1	TRBD1	TRBV4-1	16
CASRIAWNSYEQYF	TGTGCCAGCAGGATAGCCTGGAACTCCTACGAGCAGTACTTC	many	TRBJ2-7	.	TRBV27	14
CATSPHRGTDTQYF	TGTGCCACCAGCCCTCACCGAGGGACAGATACGCAGTATTTT	.	TRBJ2-3	.	TRBV15	14
CASSPPLTVSGGNIQYF	TGTGCCAGCTCACCACCTTTGACAGTCTCAGGGGGAAACATTCAGTACTTC	many	TRBJ2-4	TRBD1	TRBV18	17
CASSPPPWDSHEKLFF	TGTGCCAGCTCACCACCGCCATGGGACAGTCATGAAAAACTGTTTTTT	many	TRBJ1-4	TRBD1	TRBV18	16
CSARDQNTGGIGQPQHF	TGCAGTGCTAGAGATCAGAACACAGGGGGCATCGGTCAGCCCCAGCATTTT	.	TRBJ1-5	TRBD1	TRBV20-1	17
CASSSRGQSSYEQYF	TGTGCCAGCAGCTCAAGGGGACAGAGCTCCTACGAGCAGTACTTC	.	TRBJ2-7	TRBD1	TRBV7-8	15
CASSPLRGWTDTQYF	TGTGCCAGCAGCCCTCTCAGGGGTTGGACAGATACGCAGTATTTT	.	TRBJ2-3	.	TRBV7-3	15
CASSPHRLAGELFF	TGTGCCAGCAGCCCTCACCGCTTGGCCGGGGAGCTGTTTTTT	.	TRBJ2-2	.	TRBV3-1	14
CASSPPDRGRGNQPQHF	TGTGCCAGTAGTCCTCCCGACAGGGGGCGAGGGAATCAGCCCCAGCATTTT	few	TRBJ1-5	TRBD1	TRBV19	17
CASSLLGAQKTGELFF	TGTGCCAGCAGTTTGTTAGGGGCGCAAAAAACCGGGGAGCTGTTTTTT	few	TRBJ2-2	.	TRBV28	16
CASSFGGRSIGYTF	TGTGCCAGCAGTTTCGGGGGTAGGAGCATTGGCTACACCTTC	.	TRBJ1-2	.	TRBV12-3/TRBV12-4	14
CASSLETGLVGNEQFF	TGCGCCAGCAGCTTAGAGACGGGGCTAGTGGGCAATGAGCAGTTCTTC	many	TRBJ2-1	.	TRBV5-1	16
CASSYPGGAHQETQYF	TGTGCCAGCAGTTACCCAGGGGGGGCGCATCAAGAGACCCAGTACTTC	few	TRBJ2-5	.	TRBV28	16
CSASRAGTMGEAFF	TGCAGTGCTAGTCGTGCAGGGACGATGGGTGAAGCTTTCTTT	many	TRBJ1-1	.	TRBV20-1	14
CASSLSGVVGVSTSQETQYF	TGTGCCAGCAGCTTAAGTGGGGTTGTAGGCGTATCCACAAGCCAAGAGACCCAGTACTTC	.	TRBJ2-5	.	TRBV7-9	20
CASSQAPEQFF	TGTGCCAGCAGCCAGGCTCCTGAGCAGTTCTTC	many	TRBJ2-1	.	TRBV3-1	11